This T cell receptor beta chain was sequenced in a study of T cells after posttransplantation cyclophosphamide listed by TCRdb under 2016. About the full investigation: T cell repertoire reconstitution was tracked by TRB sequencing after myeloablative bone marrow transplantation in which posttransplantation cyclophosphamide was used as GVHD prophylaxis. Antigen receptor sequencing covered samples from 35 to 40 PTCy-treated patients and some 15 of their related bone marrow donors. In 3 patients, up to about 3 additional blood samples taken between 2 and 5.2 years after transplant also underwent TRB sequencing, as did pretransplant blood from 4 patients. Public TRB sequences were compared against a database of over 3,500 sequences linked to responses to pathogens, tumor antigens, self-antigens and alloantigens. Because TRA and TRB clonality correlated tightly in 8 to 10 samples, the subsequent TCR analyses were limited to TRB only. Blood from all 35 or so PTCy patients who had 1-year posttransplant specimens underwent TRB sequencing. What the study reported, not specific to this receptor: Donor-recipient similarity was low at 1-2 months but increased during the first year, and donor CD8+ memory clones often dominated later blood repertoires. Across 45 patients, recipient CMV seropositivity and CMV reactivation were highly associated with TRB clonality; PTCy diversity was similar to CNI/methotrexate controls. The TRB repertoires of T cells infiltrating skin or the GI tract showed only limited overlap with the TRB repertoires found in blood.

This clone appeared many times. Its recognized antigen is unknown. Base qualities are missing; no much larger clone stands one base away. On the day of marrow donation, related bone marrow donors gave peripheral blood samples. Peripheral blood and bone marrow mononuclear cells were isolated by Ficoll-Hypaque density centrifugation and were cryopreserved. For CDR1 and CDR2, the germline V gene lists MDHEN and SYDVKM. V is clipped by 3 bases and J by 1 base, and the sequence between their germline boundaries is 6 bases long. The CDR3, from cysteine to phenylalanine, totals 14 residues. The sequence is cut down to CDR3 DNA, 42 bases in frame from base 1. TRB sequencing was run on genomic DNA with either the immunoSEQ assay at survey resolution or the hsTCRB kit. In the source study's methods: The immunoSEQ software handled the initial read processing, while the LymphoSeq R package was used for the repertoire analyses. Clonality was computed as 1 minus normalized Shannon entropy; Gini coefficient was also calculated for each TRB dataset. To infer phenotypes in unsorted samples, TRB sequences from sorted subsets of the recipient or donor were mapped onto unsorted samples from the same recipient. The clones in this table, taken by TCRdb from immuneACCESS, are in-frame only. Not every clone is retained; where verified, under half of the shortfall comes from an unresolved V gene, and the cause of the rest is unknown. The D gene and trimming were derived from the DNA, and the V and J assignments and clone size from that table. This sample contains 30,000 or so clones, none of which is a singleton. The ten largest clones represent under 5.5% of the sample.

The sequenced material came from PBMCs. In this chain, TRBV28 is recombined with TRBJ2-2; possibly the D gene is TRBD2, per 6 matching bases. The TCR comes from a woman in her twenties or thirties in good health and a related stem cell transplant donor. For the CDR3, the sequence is CASSLGGNTGELFF. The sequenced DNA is TGTGCCAGCAGTTTGGGGGGGAACACCGGGGAGCTGTTTTTT.